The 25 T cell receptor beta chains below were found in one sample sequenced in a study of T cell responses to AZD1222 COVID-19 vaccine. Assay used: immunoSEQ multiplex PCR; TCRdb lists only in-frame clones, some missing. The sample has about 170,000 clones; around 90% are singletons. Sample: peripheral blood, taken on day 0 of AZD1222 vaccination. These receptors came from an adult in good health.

CDR3 protein: CASSYRDGNQPQHF. For the CDR3, the DNA is TGTGCCAGCAGCTACCGGGACGGTAATCAGCCCCAGCATTTT. The chain employs TRBV7-2 and TRBJ1-5; possibly TRBD1 for D (5 bases). Germline CDR1 and CDR2: SGHTA and FQGNSA. The CDR3 extends over 14 amino acids. V was shortened by 4 bases and J by 4 bases, with 11 bases between the two germline ends. The full variable domain, completed using reference TRBV7-2 and TRBJ1-5, is GAGVSQSPSNKVTEKGKDVELRCDPISGHTALYWYRQSLGQGLEFLIYFQGNSAPDKSGLPSDRFSAERTGGSVSTLTIQRTQQEDSAVYLCASSYRDGNQPQHFGDGTRLSIL.

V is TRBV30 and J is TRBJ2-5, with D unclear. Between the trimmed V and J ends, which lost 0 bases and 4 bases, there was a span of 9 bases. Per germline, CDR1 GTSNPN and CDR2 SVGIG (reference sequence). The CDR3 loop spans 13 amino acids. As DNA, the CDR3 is TGTGCCTGGAGTGTACTGAGGAGAGAGACCCAGTACTTC. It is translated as CAWSVLRRETQYF.

The CDR3, as DNA: TGTGCCAGCAGCCCTGGGCTAGCGGAGCAGTACTTC. Its translation is CASSPGLAEQYF. V is TRBV7-8 and J is TRBJ2-7; TRBD2 might be the D (6 bases). CDR1 is SGHVS, CDR2 FQNEAQ, per germline. This CDR3 is 12 amino acids long. Trimming removed 5 bases from V and 7 bases from J, with 12 bases in between.

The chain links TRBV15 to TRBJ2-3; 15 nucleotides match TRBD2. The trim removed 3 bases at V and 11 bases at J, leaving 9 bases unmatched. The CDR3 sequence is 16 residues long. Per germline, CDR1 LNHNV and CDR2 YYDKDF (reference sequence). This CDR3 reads CATSSSGLAGGPEQYF. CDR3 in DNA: TGTGCCACCAGCAGTTCCGGACTAGCGGGAGGGCCGGAGCAGTATTTT.

CDR3: CASSTQGGVNTEAFF. The DNA of the CDR3 is TGTGCCAGCAGCACCCAGGGGGGAGTGAACACTGAAGCTTTCTTT. The V gene is TRBV9, the J gene TRBJ1-1; 7 bases agree with TRBD1. Germline assignment: CDR1 SGDLS and CDR2 YYNGEE. The CDR3 contains 15 residues. The junction had 6 bases not matched to a gene; V was cut back by 4 bases and J by 0 bases.

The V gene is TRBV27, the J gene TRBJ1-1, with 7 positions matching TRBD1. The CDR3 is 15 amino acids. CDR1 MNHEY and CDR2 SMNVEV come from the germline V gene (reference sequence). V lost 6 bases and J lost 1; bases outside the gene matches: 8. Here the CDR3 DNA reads TGTGCCAGCAGACTCGAACAGGGGCCGAACACTGAAGCTTTCTTT. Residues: CASRLEQGPNTEAFF.

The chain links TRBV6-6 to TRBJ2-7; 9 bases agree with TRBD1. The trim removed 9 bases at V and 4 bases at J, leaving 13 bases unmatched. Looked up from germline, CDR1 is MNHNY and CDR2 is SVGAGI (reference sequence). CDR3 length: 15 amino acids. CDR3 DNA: TGTGCCAGTAGGGTCCGGGACAGGGAGGGATACGAGCAGTACTTC. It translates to CASRVRDREGYEQYF.

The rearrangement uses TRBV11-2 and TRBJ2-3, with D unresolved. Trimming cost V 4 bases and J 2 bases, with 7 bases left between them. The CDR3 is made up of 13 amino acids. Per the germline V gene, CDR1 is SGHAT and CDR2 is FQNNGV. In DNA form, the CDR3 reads TGTGCCAGCAGCTCATTCACCACAGATACGCAGTATTTT. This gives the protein CASSSFTTDTQYF. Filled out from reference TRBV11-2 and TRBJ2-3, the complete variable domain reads EAGVAQSPRYKIIEKRQSVAFWCNPISGHATLYWYQQILGQGPKLLIQFQNNGVVDDSQLPKDRFSAERLKGVDSTLKIQPAKLEDSAVYLCASSSFTTDTQYFGPGTRLTVL.

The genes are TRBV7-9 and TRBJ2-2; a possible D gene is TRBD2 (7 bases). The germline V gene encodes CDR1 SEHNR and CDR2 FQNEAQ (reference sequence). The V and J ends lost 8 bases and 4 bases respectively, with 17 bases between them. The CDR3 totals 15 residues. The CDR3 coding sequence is TGTGCCAGCCAAAGAGGGCGGGGGCCCACCGGGGAGCTGTTTTTT. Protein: CASQRGRGPTGELFF. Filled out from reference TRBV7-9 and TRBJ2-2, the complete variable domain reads DTGVSQNPRHKITKRGQNVTFRCDPISEHNRLYWYRQTLGQGPEFLTYFQNEAQLEKSRLLSDRFSAERPKGSFSTLEIQRTEQGDSAMYLCASQRGRGPTGELFFGEGSRLTVL.

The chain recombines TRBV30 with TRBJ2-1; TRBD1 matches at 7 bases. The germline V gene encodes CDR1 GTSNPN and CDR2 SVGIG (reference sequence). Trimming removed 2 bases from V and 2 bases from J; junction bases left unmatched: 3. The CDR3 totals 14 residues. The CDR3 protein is CAWSSGGPYNEQFF. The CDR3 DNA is TGTGCCTGGAGTTCAGGGGGACCCTACAATGAGCAGTTCTTC. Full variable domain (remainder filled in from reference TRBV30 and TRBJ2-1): SQTIHQWPATLVQPVGSPLSLECTVEGTSNPNLYWYRQAAGRGLQLLFYSVGIGQISSEVPQNLSASRPQDRQFILSSKKLLLSDSGFYLCAWSSGGPYNEQFFGPGTRLTVL.

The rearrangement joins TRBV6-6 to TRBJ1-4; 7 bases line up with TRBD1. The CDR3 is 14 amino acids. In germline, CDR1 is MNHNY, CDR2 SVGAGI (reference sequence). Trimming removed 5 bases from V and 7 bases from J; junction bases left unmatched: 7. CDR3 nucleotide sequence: TGTGCCAGCAGTCGGACAGGAAGGGGTGAAAAACTGTTTTTT. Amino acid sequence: CASSRTGRGEKLFF.

CDR3 in amino acids: CASSHQRPTNEQFF. The CDR3 DNA reads as TGTGCCAGCAGCCACCAAAGGCCCACCAATGAGCAGTTCTTC. This chain joins TRBV3-1 (or the pseudogene TRBV3-2) and TRBJ2-1; no clear D. The CDR3 covers 14 residues. CDR1 and CDR2 (germline): LGHDT, YNNKEL (reference sequence). Trimming pared 3 bases from V and 6 bases from J, leaving 12 bases between.

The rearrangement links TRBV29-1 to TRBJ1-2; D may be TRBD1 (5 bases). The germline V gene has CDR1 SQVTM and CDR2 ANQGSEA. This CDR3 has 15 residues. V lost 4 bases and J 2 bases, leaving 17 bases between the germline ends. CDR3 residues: CSVGLWGGANYGYTF. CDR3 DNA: TGCAGCGTTGGGCTATGGGGGGGAGCGAACTATGGCTACACCTTC.

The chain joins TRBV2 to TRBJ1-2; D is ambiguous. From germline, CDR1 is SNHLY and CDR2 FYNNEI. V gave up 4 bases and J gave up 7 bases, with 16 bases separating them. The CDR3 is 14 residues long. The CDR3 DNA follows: TGTGCCAGCAGTGCCCAGGACTTACTTAGTGGCTACACCTTC. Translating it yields CASSAQDLLSGYTF.

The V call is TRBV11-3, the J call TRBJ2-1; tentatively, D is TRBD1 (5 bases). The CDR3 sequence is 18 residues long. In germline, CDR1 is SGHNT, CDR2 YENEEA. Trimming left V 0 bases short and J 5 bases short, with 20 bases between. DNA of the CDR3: TGTGCCAGCAGCTTAGAAGGGGTGAAGGCAGGGTTTAACAATGAGCAGTTCTTC. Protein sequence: CASSLEGVKAGFNNEQFF.

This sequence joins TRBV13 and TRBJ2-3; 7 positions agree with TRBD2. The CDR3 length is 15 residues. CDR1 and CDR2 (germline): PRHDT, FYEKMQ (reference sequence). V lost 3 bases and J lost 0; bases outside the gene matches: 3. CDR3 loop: CASSFGGISTDTQYF. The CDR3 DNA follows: TGTGCCAGCAGCTTCGGGGGGATTAGCACAGATACGCAGTATTTT.

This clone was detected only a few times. The CDR3 here is CASSPRTGSGEQYF. In DNA, the CDR3 is TGCGCCAGCAGCCCCCGGACAGGGTCCGGCGAGCAGTACTTC. V is TRBV5-1 and J is TRBJ2-7; 8 nucleotides align to TRBD1. With 4 bases clipped from V and 6 bases from J, the junction kept 9 bases outside the gene matches. Germline-derived CDR1 and CDR2 are SGHRS and YFSETQ. The CDR3 is made up of 14 amino acids.

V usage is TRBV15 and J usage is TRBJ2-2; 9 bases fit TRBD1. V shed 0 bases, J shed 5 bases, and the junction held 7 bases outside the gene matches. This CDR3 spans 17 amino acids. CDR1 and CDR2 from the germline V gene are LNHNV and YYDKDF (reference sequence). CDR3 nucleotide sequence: TGTGCCACCAGCAGAGATCGAAGGACAGGGGATACCGGGGAGCTGTTTTTT. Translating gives CATSRDRRTGDTGELFF.

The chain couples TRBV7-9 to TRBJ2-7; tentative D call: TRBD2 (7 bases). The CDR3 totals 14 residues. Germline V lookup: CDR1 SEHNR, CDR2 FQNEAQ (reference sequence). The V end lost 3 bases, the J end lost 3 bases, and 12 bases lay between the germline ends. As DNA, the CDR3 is TGTGCCAGCAGCTTGGGGAGGGGGGGCTACGAGCAGTACTTC. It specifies CASSLGRGGYEQYF. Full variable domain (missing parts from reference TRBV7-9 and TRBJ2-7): DTGVSQNPRHKITKRGQNVTFRCDPISEHNRLYWYRQTLGQGPEFLTYFQNEAQLEKSRLLSDRFSAERPKGSFSTLEIQRTEQGDSAMYLCASSLGRGGYEQYFGPGTRLTVT.

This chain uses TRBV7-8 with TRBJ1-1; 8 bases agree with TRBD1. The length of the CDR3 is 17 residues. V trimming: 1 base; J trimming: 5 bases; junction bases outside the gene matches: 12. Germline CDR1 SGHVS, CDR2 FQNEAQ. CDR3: CASSLEGRGLSGTEAFF. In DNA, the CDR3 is TGTGCCAGCAGCTTAGAAGGCAGGGGGCTTTCGGGGACTGAAGCTTTCTTT.

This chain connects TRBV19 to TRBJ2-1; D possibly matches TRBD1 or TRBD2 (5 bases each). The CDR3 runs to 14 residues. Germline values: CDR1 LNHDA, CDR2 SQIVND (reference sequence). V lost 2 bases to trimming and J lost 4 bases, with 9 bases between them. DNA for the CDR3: TGTGCCAGTAGTATAACCGGGGCTTACAATGAGCAGTTCTTC. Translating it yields CASSITGAYNEQFF.

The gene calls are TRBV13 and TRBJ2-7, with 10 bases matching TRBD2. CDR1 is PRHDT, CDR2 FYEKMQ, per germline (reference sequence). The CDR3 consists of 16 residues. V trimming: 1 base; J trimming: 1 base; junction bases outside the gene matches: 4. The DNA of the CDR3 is TGTGCCAGCAGCTTAGCCGGACTAGCGGAATCCTACGAGCAGTACTTC. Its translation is CASSLAGLAESYEQYF.

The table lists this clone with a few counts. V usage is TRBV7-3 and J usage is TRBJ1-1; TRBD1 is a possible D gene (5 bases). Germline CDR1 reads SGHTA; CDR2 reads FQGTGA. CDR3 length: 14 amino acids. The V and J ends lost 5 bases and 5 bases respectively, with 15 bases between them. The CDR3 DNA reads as TGTGCCAGCAGCGGGACGCCCGGAGGAACTGAAGCTTTCTTT. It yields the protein CASSGTPGGTEAFF. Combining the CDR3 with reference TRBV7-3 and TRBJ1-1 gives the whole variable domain GAGVSQTPSNKVTEKGKYVELRCDPISGHTALYWYRQSLGQGPEFLIYFQGTGAADDSGLPNDRFFAVRPEGSVSTLKIQRTERGDSAVYLCASSGTPGGTEAFFGQGTRLTVV.

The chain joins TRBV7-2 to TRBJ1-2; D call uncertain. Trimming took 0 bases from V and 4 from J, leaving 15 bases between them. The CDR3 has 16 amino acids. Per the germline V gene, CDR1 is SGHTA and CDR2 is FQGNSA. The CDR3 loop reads CASSLAHGVLSYGYTF. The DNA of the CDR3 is TGTGCCAGCAGCTTAGCGCACGGGGTTCTAAGCTATGGCTACACCTTC.

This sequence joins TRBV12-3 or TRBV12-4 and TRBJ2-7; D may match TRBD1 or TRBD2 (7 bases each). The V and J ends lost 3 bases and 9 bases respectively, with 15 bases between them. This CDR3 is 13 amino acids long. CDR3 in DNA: TGTGCCAGCAGTTTCAACCCCAGGGGGGGGCAGTACTTC. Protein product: CASSFNPRGGQYF.